These 22 T cell receptor beta chains share one sample of origin, sequenced in a study of cytomegalovirus exposure and HLA in healthy donors. PCR involved 60 Vbeta and 13 Jbeta primers. The table came from immunoSEQ multiplex PCR; TCRdb's copy has only in-frame clones and leaves some out. The sample gives some 160,000 clones, more than 65% of which show up once; about 1.5% is in the top ten. The sequenced sample consisted of PBMCs. These receptors all stem from a woman in her 30s in good health and CMV-seronegative.

This clone was picked up one time. The CDR3 DNA follows: TGTGCCAGCAGTGGCAGGACATTCAATGAGCAGTTCTTC. Residues: CASSGRTFNEQFF. The J gene is TRBJ2-1, the V gene TRBV6-1, with TRBD1 as a possible D gene (5 bases). Germline CDR1 MNHNS, CDR2 SASEGT. V lost 4 bases and J 6 bases, leaving 10 bases between the germline ends. The CDR3 is made up of 13 amino acids.

The chain combines TRBV7-9 with TRBJ1-1; D is ambiguous. Germline V CDR1 and CDR2: SEHNR, FQNEAQ (reference sequence). This CDR3 contains 15 residues. Trimming left V 0 bases short and J 0 bases short, with 8 bases between. The CDR3 sequence: CASSLARLMNTEAFF. The CDR3 DNA follows: TGTGCCAGCAGCTTAGCCCGTCTAATGAACACTGAAGCTTTCTTT.

The V call is TRBV6-6, the J call TRBJ1-6, with 10 bases aligning to TRBD1. The CDR3 consists of 14 residues. V trimming: 7 bases; J trimming: 7 bases; junction bases outside the gene matches: 4. The V gene's germline CDR1 is MNHNY and CDR2 SVGAGI (reference sequence). In DNA, the CDR3 is TGTGCCAGCACCAAGACAGGGGGCAATTCACCCCTCCACTTT. Amino acids: CASTKTGGNSPLHF.

J is TRBJ1-2 and V is TRBV29-1; a possible D gene is TRBD1 (5 bases). V lost 7 bases, J lost 13 bases, and 25 bases lay in between. This CDR3 comprises 13 residues. CDR1 and CDR2 (germline): SQVTM, ANQGSEA. The CDR3 loop reads CSAGGEPGGPITF. The CDR3 DNA reads TGCAGCGCTGGGGGAGAGCCGGGGGGTCCTATCACCTTC. Looking up the rest from reference TRBV29-1 and TRBJ1-2 gives the full variable domain: SAVISQKPSRDICQRGTSLTIQCQVDSQVTMMFWYRQQPGQSLTLIATANQGSEATYESGFVIDKFPISRPNLTFSTLTVSNMSPEDSSIYLCSAGGEPGGPITFGSGTRLTVV.

This chain links TRBV19 with TRBJ1-1; perhaps TRBD1 as D (6 bases). CDR3 length equals 13 residues. V gave up 7 bases and J gave up 1 base, with 10 bases separating them. CDR1 is LNHDA, CDR2 SQIVND, per germline (reference sequence). Written as DNA, the CDR3 is TGTGCCAGTAAGACAGGTGGGAACACTGAAGCTTTCTTT. Protein product: CASKTGGNTEAFF.

The chain employs TRBV7-6 and TRBJ1-1; 7 positions agree with TRBD1. Germline CDR1 and CDR2: SGHVS and FNYEAQ. With 4 bases clipped from V and 7 bases from J, the junction kept 9 bases outside the gene matches. This CDR3 region has 14 residues. CDR3 region: CASSWTQGRGEAFF. As DNA, the CDR3 is TGTGCCAGCAGCTGGACACAGGGGAGAGGTGAAGCTTTCTTT.

The gene calls are TRBV6-5 and TRBJ1-5; TRBD1 is a possible D gene (5 bases). CDR3 length: 13 amino acids. The V gene lost 5 bases and the J gene lost 4 bases, with 9 bases spanning the gap. Germline CDR1 MNHEY, CDR2 SVGAGI. DNA for the CDR3: TGTGCCAGCAGTCAGGGTGGAAATCAGCCCCAGCATTTT. Protein product: CASSQGGNQPQHF.

The chain has TRBV4-1 and TRBJ2-5, with TRBD1 matching 7 bases. V was clipped by 4 bases and J by 3 bases; unmatched bases: 11. The CDR3 runs to 16 residues. CDR1 is MGHRA, CDR2 YSYEKL, per germline. The CDR3 DNA follows: TGCGCCAGCAGCCCCCCTCCGGGACAGCCAAAAGAGACCCAGTACTTC. Translating gives CASSPPPGQPKETQYF.

V gene TRBV19 combines with J gene TRBJ2-6, with 12 bases that match TRBD1. There are 18 residues in the CDR3. With 4 bases clipped from V and 4 bases from J, the junction kept 8 bases outside the gene matches. CDR1 is LNHDA and CDR2 is SQIVND in the germline V gene (reference sequence). The CDR3 sequence: CASSTPGQGASGANVLTF. The CDR3 DNA is TGTGCCAGTAGTACCCCGGGACAGGGGGCTTCGGGGGCCAACGTCCTGACTTTC. Together with reference TRBV19 and TRBJ2-6, the CDR3 gives the full variable domain: DGGITQSPKYLFRKEGQNVTLSCEQNLNHDAMYWYRQDPGQGLRLIYYSQIVNDFQKGDIAEGYSVSREKKESFPLTVTSAQKNPTAFYLCASSTPGQGASGANVLTFGAGSRLTVL.

The chain links TRBV4-1 to TRBJ1-1; D is undetermined. Germline V gene sequence: CDR1 MGHRA, CDR2 YSYEKL. V shed 1 base and J shed 1 base, with 10 bases lying between them. The CDR3 consists of 15 residues. The CDR3 region has the DNA TGCGCCAGCAGCCAAGTATCGGGGAGGAACACTGAAGCTTTCTTT. Residues: CASSQVSGRNTEAFF.

The chain carries TRBV19 and TRBJ1-1, with D perhaps TRBD1 (5 bases). CDR1 is LNHDA, CDR2 SQIVND, per germline (reference sequence). The CDR3 is 14 residues long. Trimming stripped 5 bases from V and 6 bases from J, with 16 bases between. Here the CDR3 reads CASSSRDLVAEAFF. Written as DNA, the CDR3 is TGTGCCAGTAGTTCCAGGGATCTTGTAGCTGAAGCTTTCTTT.

The chain links TRBV5-1 to TRBJ1-2; D is unclear. The germline V and J ends were trimmed by 2 bases and 4 bases, with 21 bases remaining between them. This CDR3 is 17 amino acids long. Per the germline V gene, CDR1 is SGHRS and CDR2 is YFSETQ. The CDR3 reads CASSFASITHPGYGYTF. As DNA, the CDR3 is TGCGCCAGCAGCTTTGCCTCGATCACCCACCCCGGCTATGGCTACACCTTC.

The V gene is TRBV5-6, the J gene TRBJ1-2; D is unresolved. Trimming removed 4 bases at V and 6 bases at J, with 16 bases between. The CDR3 covers 14 residues. Germline V gene data show CDR1 as SGHDT and CDR2 as YYEEEE. DNA for the CDR3: TGTGCCAGCAGCCCGGTCCCCCAAATAGATGGCTACACCTTC. This sequence encodes CASSPVPQIDGYTF.

This rearrangement joins TRBV7-8 to TRBJ1-2, with a possible D match to TRBD1 (6 bases). V dropped 2 bases and J dropped 2 bases, with 6 bases sitting between them. The CDR3 contains 13 residues. The germline V gene has CDR1 SGHVS and CDR2 FQNEAQ. In nucleotides, the CDR3 is TGTGCCAGCAGCTTACAGGGGAACTATGGCTACACCTTC. This codes for CASSLQGNYGYTF.

The rearrangement uses TRBV6-1 and TRBJ2-5; 7 bases line up with TRBD2. The J call could be wrong; TRBJ2-7 is a better fit for the DNA end. CDR3 size: 19 residues. Per germline, CDR1 MNHNS and CDR2 SASEGT. CDR3 amino acids: CASSAPREGLNWPGYEQYF. DNA of the CDR3: TGTGCCAGCAGTGCCCCAAGGGAGGGCCTTAATTGGCCGGGCTACGAGCAGTACTTC.

The chain employs TRBV5-1 and TRBJ2-3; TRBD2 matches 7 bases. V gave up 3 bases and J gave up 2 bases; unmatched junction bases: 9. Germline V lookup: CDR1 SGHRS, CDR2 YFSETQ. The CDR3 spans 16 residues. The CDR3 DNA sequence: TGCGCCAGCAGCTCCCCGACTAGCTCTACCACAGATACGCAGTATTTT. It specifies CASSSPTSSTTDTQYF.

The rearrangement uses TRBV27 and TRBJ2-5; D is unclear. The CDR3 is 11 residues long. Between the trimmed V and J ends, which lost 5 bases and 4 bases, there was a span of 5 bases. Germline CDR1 MNHEY, CDR2 SMNVEV (reference sequence). The CDR3 region has the DNA TGTGCCAGCAGTCACGGAGAGACCCAGTACTTC. Protein sequence: CASSHGETQYF.

V usage is TRBV9 and J usage is TRBJ1-2; D may be TRBD1 (5 bases). Trimming removed 0 bases from V and 8 bases from J, with 17 bases in between. Germline V lookup: CDR1 SGDLS, CDR2 YYNGEE. CDR3 length equals 15 residues. In DNA form, the CDR3 reads TGTGCCAGCAGCGTAGGAGAAACAGGACCATCCGGCTACACCTTC. This codes for CASSVGETGPSGYTF.

The rearrangement joins TRBV30 to TRBJ2-3, with D hard to call. The CDR3 length is 16 residues. The V gene's germline CDR1 is GTSNPN and CDR2 SVGIG (reference sequence). V lost 0 bases and J 3 bases, leaving 16 bases between the germline ends. CDR3 in DNA: TGTGCCTGGAGTGTAAGACGTCACCGAGGAACAGATACGCAGTATTTT. Translated: CAWSVRRHRGTDTQYF.

The V call is TRBV12-2, the J call TRBJ2-5; the listed D gene, TRBD2, was not tested against the DNA. TRBV12-2 is reported as a pseudogene. The length of the CDR3 is 18 residues. CDR3 nucleotide sequence: TGTGCAAGTCGCTTATCATCCCCGGGCGGGACGAGGGAAGAGACCCAGTACTTC. Translated: CASRLSSPGGTREETQYF.

This clone was detected a few times. The chain couples TRBV9 to TRBJ1-5, with 7 bases identical to TRBD1. The germline CDR1 and CDR2 sequences are SGDLS and YYNGEE. CDR3 length equals 15 residues. Germline trimming cut 0 bases from V and 4 bases from J; bases unmatched to any gene: 4. The CDR3 protein is CASSVGWDRNQPQHF. The CDR3 nucleotides are TGTGCCAGCAGCGTAGGATGGGACAGAAATCAGCCCCAGCATTTT.

The chain is built from TRBV6-1 and TRBJ2-7, with 10 bases matching TRBD2. Germline V gives CDR1 MNHNS, CDR2 SASEGT. V dropped 4 bases and J dropped 4; count of bases not matched to a gene: 4. The CDR3 has 14 amino acids. The CDR3 DNA reads as TGTGCCAGCAGTGTCGGACTAGCGGTTTACGAGCAGTACTTC. This codes for CASSVGLAVYEQYF.